The rows below give T cell receptor beta chains drawn from one sample of a study of shared clonotypes between healthy human individuals. Profiled with immunoSEQ multiplex PCR; TCRdb holds only in-frame clones, not every one. The sample contains 450,000 to 500,000 clones, 60% to 85% of which appear only once. The source material was PBMCs. The receptors come from a woman between 40 and 55 years old in good health. Some clones in this sample may be carry-over from other donors' samples. CDR3s include the opening cysteine and the closing phenylalanine or tryptophan. Each record gives: clone size, V gene, J gene, D gene, CDR3 protein, CDR3 DNA. D genes are given only for firm matches. Size is omitted from some rows. Given values are once, few, many or a class for expanded clones.

.	TRBV2	TRBJ2-7	.	CASTRQEITYEQYF	TGTGCCAGCACCAGACAGGAGATCACCTACGAGCAGTACTTC
.	TRBV6-1	TRBJ2-3	TRBD2	CASTLPSGRGDTQYF	TGTGCCAGCACCTTGCCCAGCGGGAGAGGGGATACGCAGTATTTT
.	TRBV28	TRBJ1-2	TRBD1	CASRGGTGRGAGHGYTF	TGTGCCAGCAGGGGCGGGACAGGGAGGGGAGCGGGCCATGGCTACACCTTC
.	TRBV29-1	TRBJ2-5	.	CSVEVHQETQYF	TGCAGCGTTGAAGTCCATCAAGAGACCCAGTACTTC
once	TRBV4-1	TRBJ2-1	.	CASSQDLRNEQFF	TGCGCCAGCAGCCAAGATTTACGAAATGAGCAGTTCTTC
.	TRBV6-5	TRBJ1-3	.	CASSFPHGNTIYF	TGTGCCAGCAGTTTCCCCCATGGAAACACCATATATTTT
.	TRBV5-1	TRBJ2-3	TRBD2	CASSLTSLEQYF	TGCGCCAGCAGCCTGACTAGCTTAGAGCAGTATTTT
once	TRBV7-9	TRBJ2-7	.	CASSLVGYSYEQYF	TGTGCCAGCAGCTTAGTAGGCTACTCCTACGAGCAGTACTTC
.	TRBV10-3	TRBJ2-7	TRBD2	CASRTSGPDEQYF	TGTGCCAGCCGAACTAGCGGCCCCGACGAGCAGTACTTC
.	TRBV7-9	TRBJ2-1	TRBD2	CASSPPGTSGSNEQFF	TGTGCCAGCAGCCCCCCCGGGACTAGCGGGAGTAATGAGCAGTTCTTC
once	TRBV10-3	TRBJ2-1	TRBD2	CAISEWGGEQFF	TGTGCCATCAGTGAGTGGGGGGGTGAGCAGTTCTTC
.	TRBV5-1	TRBJ2-2	TRBD2	CASSGTFSGSRTGELFF	TGCGCCAGCAGCGGGACTTTCAGCGGGAGCCGCACCGGGGAGCTGTTTTTT
.	TRBV2	TRBJ1-6	.	CASSDLGVNNSPLHF	TGTGCCAGCAGTGATCTCGGGGTAAATAATTCACCCCTCCACTTT
.	TRBV27	TRBJ2-1	.	CASSSHRSQPEQFF	TGTGCAAGCAGTTCCCACAGGAGCCAGCCGGAGCAGTTCTTC
many	TRBV28	TRBJ2-7	TRBD2	CASSDLSGARREQYF	TGTGCCAGCAGTGACCTTAGCGGGGCCCGGAGGGAGCAGTACTTC
few	TRBV7-2	TRBJ1-2	.	CASSSRTGLAYGYTF	TGTGCCAGCAGCTCCAGGACGGGTCTGGCCTATGGCTACACCTTC
.	TRBV7-2	TRBJ2-7	.	CASSLVYGITYEQYF	TGTGCCAGCAGCTTAGTCTATGGCATAACCTACGAGCAGTACTTC